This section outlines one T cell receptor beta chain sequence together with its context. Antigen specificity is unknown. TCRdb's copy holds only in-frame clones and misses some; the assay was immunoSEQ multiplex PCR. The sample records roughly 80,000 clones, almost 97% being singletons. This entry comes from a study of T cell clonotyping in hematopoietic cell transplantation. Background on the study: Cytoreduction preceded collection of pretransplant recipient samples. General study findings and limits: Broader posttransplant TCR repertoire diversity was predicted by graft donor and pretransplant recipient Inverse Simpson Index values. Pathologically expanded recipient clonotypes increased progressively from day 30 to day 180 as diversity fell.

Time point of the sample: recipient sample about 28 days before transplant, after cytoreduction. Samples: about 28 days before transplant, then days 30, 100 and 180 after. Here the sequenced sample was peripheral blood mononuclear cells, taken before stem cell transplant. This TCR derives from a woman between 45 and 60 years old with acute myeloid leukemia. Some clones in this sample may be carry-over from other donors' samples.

CDR3 amino acids: CASSQTDRVEQPQHF. In DNA form, the CDR3 reads TGTGCCAGCAGCCAGACCGACAGGGTGGAACAGCCCCAGCATTTT. The genes are TRBV4-2 and TRBJ1-5; 7 bases line up with TRBD1. The CDR3 covers 15 residues. Germline trimming cut 3 bases from V and 7 bases from J; bases unmatched to any gene: 9. Germline V lookup: CDR1 LGHNA, CDR2 YNFKEQ.